This T cell receptor beta chain stems from a study of blood T cell repertoires in COVID-19. Looking at the study overall: Researchers got acute and convalescent COVID-19 samples from the United States, Italy and Spain.

The cohort comprised adults aged roughly 18 to 95 years residing in under 30 US areas. Self-reported history from a screening survey and questionnaire set each donor's cohort. Contact with a PCR-confirmed or clinician-diagnosed COVID-19 case occurred within 2 weeks of entry. V was cut by 3 bases and J by 4 bases, with 12 bases left in between. The germline V gene encodes CDR1 LNHDA and CDR2 SQIVND (reference sequence). The CDR3 sequence is 14 residues long. The data were produced by immunoSEQ multiplex PCR, yet TCRdb's version contains in-frame clones alone and is incomplete. The repertoire holds a few hundred thousand clones, with more than 85% as singletons. This clone was recorded once.

This receptor was obtained from a woman between 40 and 55 years old who had been exposed to COVID-19. The sample was PBMCs or T cells enriched from blood (not recorded which). This sequence joins TRBV19 and TRBJ1-2; a possible D gene is TRBD1 (6 bases). CDR3 DNA sequence: TGTGCCAGTAGTATTGCGGGGGCTGGCTATGGCTACACCTTC. Its translation: CASSIAGAGYGYTF.